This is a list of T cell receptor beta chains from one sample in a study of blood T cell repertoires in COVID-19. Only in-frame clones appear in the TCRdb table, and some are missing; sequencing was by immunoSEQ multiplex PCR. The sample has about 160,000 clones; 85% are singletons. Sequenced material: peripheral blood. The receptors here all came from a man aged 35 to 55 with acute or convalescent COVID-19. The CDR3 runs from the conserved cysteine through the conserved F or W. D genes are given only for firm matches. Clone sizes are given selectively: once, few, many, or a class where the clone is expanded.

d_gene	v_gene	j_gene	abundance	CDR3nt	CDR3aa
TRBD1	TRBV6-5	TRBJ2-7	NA	TGTGCCAGCAGTCGTACCGGGACAGACGAGCAGTACTTC	CASSRTGTDEQYF
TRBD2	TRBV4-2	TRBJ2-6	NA	TGTGCCAGCAGCCATCCGGAGTCCGGGACTAGCGGGGCGGACAACGTCCTGACTTTC	CASSHPESGTSGADNVLTF
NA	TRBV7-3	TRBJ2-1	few	TGTGCCAGCAGCCGCGGGCTATTTTACAATGAGCAGTTCTTC	CASSRGLFYNEQFF
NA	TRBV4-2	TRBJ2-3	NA	TGTGCCAGCAGCCAAGACCAAGCGGGCCAGGGCGGGGATACGCAGTATTTT	CASSQDQAGQGGDTQYF
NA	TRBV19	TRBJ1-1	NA	TGTGCCAGTAGTATAGACGTATCCACCGGTAGCACTGAAGCTTTCTTT	CASSIDVSTGSTEAFF
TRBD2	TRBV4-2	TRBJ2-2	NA	TGTGCCAGCAGCCGTTACCTTACTAGCGGGGGGGCCGAGACCGGGGAGCTGTTTTTT	CASSRYLTSGGAETGELFF
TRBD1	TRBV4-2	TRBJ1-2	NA	TGTGCCAGCAGCCAAGTAATCTCGGACAGGGAAATTAACTATGGCTACACCTTC	CASSQVISDREINYGYTF
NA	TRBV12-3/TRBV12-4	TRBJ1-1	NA	TGTGCCAGCAGTCAAACGGGGAACACTGAAGCTTTCTTT	CASSQTGNTEAFF
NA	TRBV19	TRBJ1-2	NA	TGTGCCAGTCGCGGGGGGGAAGGCGGCTACACCTTC	CASRGGEGGYTF
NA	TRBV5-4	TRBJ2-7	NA	TGTGCCAGCACCGACATGGACACAGTACCCTACGAGCAGTACTTC	CASTDMDTVPYEQYF
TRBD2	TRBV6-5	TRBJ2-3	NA	TGTGCCAGTAAAAGACTAGCGGGGATTGAGGATACGCAGTATTTT	CASKRLAGIEDTQYF
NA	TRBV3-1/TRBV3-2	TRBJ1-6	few	TGTGCCAGCAGCCAGATCCAGTTCGGGCCCCTCCACTTT	CASSQIQFGPLHF
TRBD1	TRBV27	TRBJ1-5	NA	TGTGCCAGCAGTTTATCAAACAGGGGGTTTCAGCCCCAGCATTTT	CASSLSNRGFQPQHF
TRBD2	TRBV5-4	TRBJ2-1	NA	TGTGCCAGCAGCTTGGCCAGGACTAGCGGGGGGGCCAAATCCTACAATGAGCAGTTCTTC	CASSLARTSGGAKSYNEQFF
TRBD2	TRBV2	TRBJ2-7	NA	TGTGCCAGCAGTGGGGGACTATCCTACGAGCAGTACTTC	CASSGGLSYEQYF